This T cell receptor (beta chain) was captured in a study of T cells after yellow fever vaccination. For the study at large: Low-cell-number fractions were prepared with SMART-Seq v4 Ultra Low Input.

This clonotype was detected only a few times. The length of the CDR3 is 17 residues. In germline, CDR1 is SGHRS, CDR2 YFSETQ. Between the trimmed V and J ends, which lost 1 base and 6 bases, there was a span of 22 bases. Study conclusions and caveats: Most clones from primary vaccination resurfaced after the booster (nearly 97% CD4, around 90% CD8).

They built TCR cDNA with 5'RACE template switching, a step that put in a universal primer site and UMIs. From the 5' RACE reads, TCRdb called clonotypes with MiXCR, one entry per CDR3 protein. The table has approximately 85,000 distinct CDR3 sequences, 10% to 15% seen once. The TCR was taken from a man between 18 and 35 years old who received the YFV17D yellow fever vaccine. The chain links TRBV5-1 to TRBJ1-1; D not certain. This sample comprised CD8+ T cells not binding an NS4B(214-222) dextramer, sorted from PBMCs, obtained approximately 22 days after the first yellow fever vaccination. The chain's CDR3 is CASSLPVEVQENSEAFF. CDR3 DNA sequence: TGCGCCAGCAGCTTGCCCGTAGAAGTGCAGGAGAATTCTGAAGCTTTCTTT.